Each of the 28 T cell receptor beta chains below was sequenced from the same sample in a study of blood T cell repertoires in COVID-19. This table comes from immunoSEQ multiplex PCR, and its TCRdb copy is limited to in-frame clones, with some not included. The sample holds 210,000 or so clones, roughly nine tenths seen once. The sequencing input was peripheral blood. Receptors originate from a man aged 25-45 years with acute or convalescent COVID-19.

The CDR3 is CASSRRAGSVDTIYF. The CDR3 bases are TGTGCCAGCAGCCGCCGAGCGGGGTCGGTTGACACCATATATTTT. The rearrangement joins TRBV7-9 to TRBJ1-3; D is unresolved. V was pared by 5 bases and J by 8 bases, with 19 bases between. Germline V gene data show CDR1 as SEHNR and CDR2 as FQNEAQ (reference sequence). The CDR3 length is 15 residues.

The CDR3 sequence is CASSLGGRTEQFF. The CDR3 DNA reads as TGTGCCAGCAGTTTAGGCGGGCGTACTGAGCAGTTCTTC. This chain connects TRBV12-3 or TRBV12-4 to TRBJ2-1, with D possibly TRBD2 on 5 matching bases. The CDR3 spans 13 residues. V was pared by 1 base and J by 9 bases, with 10 bases between.

The CDR3 nucleotides read TGCGCCAGCAGCTTGGCCTTGGGACGAGCGGGATATACCTACAATGAGCAGTTCTTC. This codes for CASSLALGRAGYTYNEQFF. This sequence joins TRBV5-1 and TRBJ2-1, with 7 nucleotides matching TRBD2. Germline CDR1 and CDR2: SGHRS and YFSETQ. Unmatched junction bases numbered 14, after V lost 0 bases and J lost 2 bases. This CDR3 contains 19 residues.

CDR3 region: CASSATHGTEKSEQYF. The CDR3 DNA sequence: TGTGCCAGCAGCGCCACACACGGGACAGAAAAGAGCGAGCAGTACTTC. The V call is TRBV7-9, the J call TRBJ2-7, with 7 bases fitting TRBD1. CDR1 and CDR2 (germline): SEHNR, FQNEAQ (reference sequence). V lost 5 bases, J lost 6 bases, and 16 bases stayed unmatched. CDR3 length: 16 amino acids. Looking up the rest from reference TRBV7-9 and TRBJ2-7 gives the full variable domain: DTGVSQNPRHKITKRGQNVTFRCDPISEHNRLYWYRQTLGQGPEFLTYFQNEAQLEKSRLLSDRFSAERPKGSFSTLEIQRTEQGDSAMYLCASSATHGTEKSEQYFGPGTRLTVT.

V and J are TRBV3-1 (or the pseudogene TRBV3-2) and TRBJ2-3, with TRBD2 matching 13 bases. The trim removed 4 bases at V and 2 bases at J, leaving 3 bases unmatched. This CDR3 is built from 16 residues. Germline values: CDR1 LGHDT, CDR2 YNNKEL (reference sequence). CDR3 DNA: TGTGCCAGCAGCCCCGGGACTAGCGGGATCACAGATACGCAGTATTTT. Encoded protein: CASSPGTSGITDTQYF.

The rearrangement joins TRBV20-1 to TRBJ2-7, with 7 bases that match TRBD1. The CDR3 is 14 amino acids. The germline V gene encodes CDR1 DFQATT and CDR2 SNEGSKA (reference sequence). V lost 5 bases to trimming and J lost 0 bases; unmatched junction nucleotides: 7. CDR3 loop: CSARDRAPSYEQYF. DNA of the CDR3: TGCAGTGCTCGTGACAGGGCACCCTCCTACGAGCAGTACTTC.

The chain recombines TRBV6-5 with TRBJ2-7; 11 bases fit TRBD2. CDR1 is MNHEY, CDR2 SVGAGI, per germline. V shed 4 bases and J 6 bases; nucleotides not matched to a gene: 8. CDR3 length: 15 residues. CDR3 in amino acids: CASSSLTSGRFEQYF. DNA of the CDR3: TGTGCCAGCAGTTCCTTAACTAGCGGGAGATTCGAGCAGTACTTC.

Note on this clone: The junction shows a germline mismatch at one end, possibly a read error. The chain combines TRBV7-7 with TRBJ1-2; possible D gene TRBD1, 5 bases. The germline V gene has CDR1 SSHAT and CDR2 FNYEAQ (reference sequence). This CDR3 spans 16 amino acids. The CDR3 loop is CASSFAGGAALYGYTF. CDR3 DNA: TGTGCTAGCAGCTTCGCCGGTGGGGCAGCTCTTTATGGCTACACCTTC. Full variable domain (outside the CDR3, taken from reference TRBV7-7 and TRBJ1-2): GAGVSQSPRYKVTKRGQDVTLRCDPISSHATLYWYQQALGQGPEFLTYFNYEAQPDKSGLPSDRFSAERPEGSISTLTIQRTEQRDSAMYRCASSFAGGAALYGYTFGSGTRLTVV.

The chain employs TRBV7-3 and TRBJ2-1, with 11 nucleotides matching TRBD2. J lost 15 bases, V lost 4 bases, and 11 bases had no gene match. Germline values: CDR1 SGHTA, CDR2 FQGTGA. The CDR3 sequence is 14 residues long. The CDR3 DNA reads TGTGCCAGCAGCTCAAATGGACTAGCGGGTGTTGGGTTCTTC. It yields the protein CASSSNGLAGVGFF.

The chain has TRBV7-9 and TRBJ2-1; TRBD2 matches at 13 bases. CDR1 is SEHNR, CDR2 FQNEAQ, per germline (reference sequence). The CDR3 contains 14 residues. V dropped 4 bases and J dropped 9; count of bases not matched to a gene: 3. Here the CDR3 DNA reads TGTGCCAGCAGCTCGACTAGCGGGAGGTCTGAGCAGTTCTTC. Its translation: CASSSTSGRSEQFF.

V is TRBV7-9 and J is TRBJ1-1; no clear D gene. The CDR3 totals 14 residues. The ends were cut back, 2 bases at V and 8 bases at J, with 15 bases in the middle. Germline V CDR1 and CDR2: SEHNR, FQNEAQ (reference sequence). For the CDR3, the DNA is TGTGCCAGCAGCTTACGACCCAGCCGGGAGGAAGCTTTCTTT. Encoded protein: CASSLRPSREEAFF.

V and J are TRBV12-3 or TRBV12-4 and TRBJ1-1, with D unresolved. V lost 3 bases to trimming and J lost 6 bases, with 8 bases between them. The CDR3 is 12 residues long. The CDR3 here is CASSFWAPEAFF. The CDR3 DNA reads TGTGCCAGCAGTTTTTGGGCTCCTGAAGCTTTCTTT.

V is TRBV7-3 and J is TRBJ2-1; D unclear. Germline V gives CDR1 SGHTA, CDR2 FQGTGA. This CDR3 is built from 13 residues. The V end was cut by 8 bases, the J end by 4 bases, with 12 bases between. In DNA form, the CDR3 reads TGTGCCAGCGCCTCGCAGAGGTACAATGAGCAGTTCTTC. It yields the protein CASASQRYNEQFF.

The chain combines TRBV5-6 with TRBJ2-5; maybe TRBD2 (5 bases). This CDR3 has 13 amino acids. CDR1 SGHDT and CDR2 YYEEEE come from the germline V gene. V was trimmed by 4 bases and J by 3 bases, leaving 10 bases between them. For the CDR3, the DNA is TGTGCCAGCAGCATTCCGGGGAAAGAGACCCAGTACTTC. Its translation is CASSIPGKETQYF.

The chain is built from TRBV5-1 and TRBJ2-3; a weak D match, TRBD2 (6 bases). The CDR3 contains 15 residues. V lost 3 bases, J lost 0 bases, and 11 bases lay in between. Germline CDR1 and CDR2: SGHRS and YFSETQ. CDR3 protein: CASSSASASTDTQYF. In DNA, the CDR3 is TGCGCCAGCAGCTCAGCTAGCGCAAGCACAGATACGCAGTATTTT.

The chain combines TRBV9 with TRBJ2-1; 10 positions agree with TRBD2. The CDR3 is 15 residues long. Germline V gene data show CDR1 as SGDLS and CDR2 as YYNGEE. V trimming: 0 bases; J trimming: 9 bases; junction bases outside the gene matches: 6. The CDR3 here is CASSVETSGKSEQFF. The CDR3 bases are TGTGCCAGCAGCGTAGAAACTAGCGGGAAGAGTGAGCAGTTCTTC.

This chain uses TRBV19 with TRBJ2-7; 9 bases agree with TRBD1. Looked up from germline, CDR1 is LNHDA and CDR2 is SQIVND (reference sequence). This CDR3 has 15 amino acids. V shed 6 bases and J 5 bases; nucleotides not matched to a gene: 11. Written as DNA, the CDR3 is TGTGCCAGTAGCCCTCGGGGGACAGGGTTCCACGAGCAGTACTTC. Protein product: CASSPRGTGFHEQYF. The whole variable domain, filled in from reference TRBV19 and TRBJ2-7, reads DGGITQSPKYLFRKEGQNVTLSCEQNLNHDAMYWYRQDPGQGLRLIYYSQIVNDFQKGDIAEGYSVSREKKESFPLTVTSAQKNPTAFYLCASSPRGTGFHEQYFGPGTRLTVT.

CDR3 residues: CASSLSVRLVRTDTQYF. CDR3 DNA: TGTGCCAGCAGTTTATCTGTTCGACTAGTGCGCACAGATACGCAGTATTTT. The V gene is TRBV27, the J gene TRBJ2-3; possibly TRBD2 for D (6 bases). Trimming pared 0 bases from V and 1 base from J, leaving 14 bases between. The CDR3 covers 17 residues. Germline CDR1 and CDR2: MNHEY and SMNVEV (reference sequence).

The V and J genes are TRBV6-5 and TRBJ2-7; TRBD2 agrees at 7 bases. The CDR3 is 15 residues long. V was clipped by 6 bases and J by 0 bases; unmatched bases: 8. The germline CDR1 and CDR2 sequences are MNHEY and SVGAGI. CDR3 in amino acids: CASRSLATSSYEQYF. DNA for the CDR3: TGTGCCAGCAGATCACTAGCGACAAGCTCCTACGAGCAGTACTTC.

This clone was seen a few times. The chain couples TRBV10-1 to TRBJ2-7; D is undetermined. This CDR3 is built from 9 residues. Trimming shortened V by 11 bases and J by 4 bases, and 6 bases separated the two germline ends. CDR1 is WNHNN and CDR2 is SYGVQD in the germline V gene (reference sequence). CDR3 loop: CARVYEQYF. CDR3 DNA: TGCGCCCGAGTATACGAGCAGTACTTC.

The chain joins TRBV6-5 to TRBJ2-1; 9 bases agree with TRBD1. This CDR3 region has 13 residues. Per the germline V gene, CDR1 is MNHEY and CDR2 is SVGAGI. J gave up 9 bases and V 0 bases, and 0 bases lay outside the gene matches. The CDR3, as DNA: TGTGCCAGCAGTTACTCGGGACAGGGTGAGCAGTTCTTC. It yields the protein CASSYSGQGEQFF.

The chain couples TRBV29-1 to TRBJ1-1; TRBD1 agrees at 9 bases. The CDR3 is 14 amino acids. V dropped 7 bases and J dropped 3; count of bases not matched to a gene: 9. CDR1 and CDR2 from the germline V gene are SQVTM and ANQGSEA. The CDR3 DNA sequence: TGCAGCGGATACAGGGACAGGGCGGACACTGAAGCTTTCTTT. Protein: CSGYRDRADTEAFF.

CDR3 region: CAWSRLVALSDTQYF. The CDR3 bases are TGTGCCTGGAGTCGGCTAGTTGCGCTTTCTGATACGCAGTATTTT. The rearrangement links TRBV30 to TRBJ2-3; no clear D gene. The CDR3 totals 15 residues. The V and J ends lost 2 bases and 6 bases respectively, with 18 bases between them. Germline loops: CDR1 GTSNPN, CDR2 SVGIG (reference sequence).

This chain links TRBV30 with TRBJ1-5; 7 nucleotides agree with TRBD1. The germline V gene has CDR1 GTSNPN and CDR2 SVGIG (reference sequence). There are 15 residues in the CDR3. Germline trimming cut 2 bases from V and 4 bases from J; bases unmatched to any gene: 8. The DNA for the CDR3 is TGTGCCTGGAGTCTAGGACAGGCGATAAATCAGCCCCAGCATTTT. Translated, it gives CAWSLGQAINQPQHF.

This chain uses TRBV18 with TRBJ1-1; D is undetermined. Trimming left V 2 bases short and J 1 base short, with 8 bases between. Germline V gene lookup returns CDR1 KGHSH and CDR2 LQKENI. This CDR3 is 14 amino acids long. CDR3 loop: CASSPVAANTEAFF. CDR3 DNA sequence: TGTGCCAGCTCACCAGTAGCTGCGAACACTGAAGCTTTCTTT. Drawing the rest from reference TRBV18 and TRBJ1-1, the complete variable domain is NAGVMQNPRHLVRRRGQEARLRCSPMKGHSHVYWYRQLPEEGLKFMVYLQKENIIDESGMPKERFSAEFPKEGPSILRIQQVVRGDSAAYFCASSPVAANTEAFFGQGTRLTVV.

This clone was counted between two and nine times. The chain carries TRBV18 and TRBJ1-1; no firm D call. Germline V gives CDR1 KGHSH, CDR2 LQKENI. V was cut by 1 base and J by 0 bases, with 15 bases left in between. CDR3 length: 17 amino acids. The CDR3 DNA is TGTGCCAGCTCACCACAGCGCCCCAGAGGTATGAACACTGAAGCTTTCTTT. Residues: CASSPQRPRGMNTEAFF.

The chain employs TRBV6-2 or TRBV6-3 and TRBJ2-7; D might be TRBD2 (6 bases). Germline CDR1 MNHEY, CDR2 SVGEGT. V was cut by 3 bases and J by 5 bases, with 14 bases left in between. The CDR3 has 14 residues. The CDR3 is CASSYAGPAHEQYF. The CDR3 DNA reads as TGTGCCAGCAGTTATGCGGGACCGGCTCACGAGCAGTACTTC.

The rearrangement uses TRBV7-8 and TRBJ2-6; D remains ambiguous. From germline, CDR1 is SGHVS and CDR2 FQNEAQ. The CDR3 spans 11 residues. The V end lost 6 bases, the J end lost 7 bases, and 4 bases lay between the germline ends. The CDR3 here is CASSPANVLTF. CDR3 bases: TGTGCCAGCAGTCCAGCCAACGTCCTGACTTTC. The entire variable domain, with the rest obtained from reference TRBV7-8 and TRBJ2-6, is as follows: GAGVSQSPRYKVAKRGQDVALRCDPISGHVSLFWYQQALGQGPEFLTYFQNEAQLDKSGLPSDRFFAERPEGSVSTLKIQRTQQEDSAVYLCASSPANVLTFGAGSRLTVL.